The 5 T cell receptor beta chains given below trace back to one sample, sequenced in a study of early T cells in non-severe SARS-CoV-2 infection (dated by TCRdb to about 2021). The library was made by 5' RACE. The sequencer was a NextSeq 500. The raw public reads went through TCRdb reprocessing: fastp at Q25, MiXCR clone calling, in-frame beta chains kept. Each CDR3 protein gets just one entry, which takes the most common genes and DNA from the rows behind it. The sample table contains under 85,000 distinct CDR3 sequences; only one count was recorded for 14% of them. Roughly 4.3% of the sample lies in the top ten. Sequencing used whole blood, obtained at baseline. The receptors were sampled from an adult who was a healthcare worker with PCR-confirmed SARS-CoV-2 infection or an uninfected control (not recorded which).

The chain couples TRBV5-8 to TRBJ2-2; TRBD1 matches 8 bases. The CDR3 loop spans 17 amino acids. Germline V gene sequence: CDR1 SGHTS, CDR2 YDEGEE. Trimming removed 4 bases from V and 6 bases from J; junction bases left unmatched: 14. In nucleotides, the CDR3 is TGTGCCAGCAGCAGATATAGGACAGGGACGGGTGCCGGGGAGCTGTTTTTT. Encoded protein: CASSRYRTGTGAGELFF.

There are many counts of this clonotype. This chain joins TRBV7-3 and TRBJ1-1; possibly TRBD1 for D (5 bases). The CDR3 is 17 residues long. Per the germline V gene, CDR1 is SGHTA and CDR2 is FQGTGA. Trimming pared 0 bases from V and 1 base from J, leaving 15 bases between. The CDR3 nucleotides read TGTGCCAGCAGCTTAACAGGGGAGTCACCAGCGAACACTGAAGCTTTCTTT. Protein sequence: CASSLTGESPANTEAFF.

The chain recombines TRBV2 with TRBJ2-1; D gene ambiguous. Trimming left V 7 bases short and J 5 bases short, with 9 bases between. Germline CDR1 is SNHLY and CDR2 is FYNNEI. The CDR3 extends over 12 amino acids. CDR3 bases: TGTGCCAGCACTTACTACGACAATGAGCAGTTCTTC. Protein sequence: CASTYYDNEQFF.

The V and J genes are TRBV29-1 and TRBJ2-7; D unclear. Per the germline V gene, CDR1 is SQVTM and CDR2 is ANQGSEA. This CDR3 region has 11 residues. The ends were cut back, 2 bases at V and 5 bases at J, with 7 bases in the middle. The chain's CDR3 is CSVERTHEQYF. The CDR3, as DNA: TGCAGCGTTGAAAGAACCCACGAGCAGTACTTC.

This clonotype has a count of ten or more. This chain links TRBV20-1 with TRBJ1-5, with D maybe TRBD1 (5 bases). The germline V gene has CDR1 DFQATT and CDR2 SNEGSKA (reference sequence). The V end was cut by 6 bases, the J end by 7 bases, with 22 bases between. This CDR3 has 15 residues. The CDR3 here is CSAISGRGQGQPQHF. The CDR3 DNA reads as TGCAGTGCCATATCCGGCCGTGGGCAGGGACAGCCCCAGCATTTT.